The 8 T cell receptor gamma chains below all came from one sample that was sequenced in a study of gamma-delta T cells after stem cell transplantation. TCRdb applied CATT to the RT-PCR reads for clone calling. The sample holds approximately 620 gamma-chain clones, about 32% seen once. The sample comprised gamma-delta T cells. Source of these receptors: a human donor. It is not recorded whose cells these are; they may come from a transplant donor.

This clone is classed as large (0.1 to 1%). The V gene is TRGV2, the J gene TRGJ1 or TRGJ2. Because TCRdb records no J gene, it was assigned here through a match of the DNA to germline. The V and J ends lost 0 bases and 4 bases, in that order; junction bases with no gene match: 3. The CDR3 has 13 residues. Germline V gene data show CDR1 as EGSNGY and CDR2 as YDSYNSKV. The CDR3 here is CATWDGQYYKKLF. Written as DNA, the CDR3 is TGTGCCACCTGGGACGGGCAATATTATAAGAAACTCTTT.

Only a few counts were recorded for this clone. This chain links TRGV4 with TRGJ1 or TRGJ2. Assignment of the J gene here rests on matching the DNA to germline, because TCRdb gives none. The germline V gene encodes CDR1 EGSTGY and CDR2 YDSYTSSV. The CDR3 is made up of 12 amino acids. V shed 4 bases, J shed 3 bases, and the junction held 3 bases outside the gene matches. CDR3 sequence: CATWDLYYKKLF. The CDR3 nucleotides read TGTGCCACCTGGGACCTTTATTATAAGAAACTCTTT.

J is TRGJ1 or TRGJ2 and V is TRGV9. The J gene was missing in TCRdb and was found by matching the end of the DNA to germline. CDR3 length equals 13 residues. Germline lookup yields CDR1 GITISATS and CDR2 ISYDGTV (reference sequence). V lost 0 bases and J lost 7; bases outside the gene matches: 6. This CDR3 is CALWEVPRYKKLF. The CDR3 nucleotides are TGTGCCTTGTGGGAGGTGCCGAGATATAAGAAACTCTTT.

Turning to this clone: The protein that TCRdb holds for this DNA derives from a much larger clone and differs from the translated DNA at residue 11, which likely indicates a read error; the protein shown here is translated from the DNA. No J gene was named, though the V gene is TRGV9. The CDR3 is made up of 13 amino acids. Germline CDR1 reads GITISATS; CDR2 reads ISYDGTV (reference sequence). CDR3 nucleotide sequence: TGTGCCTTGTGGGAGGTGCCTTATTATAAGAACCTCTTT. This translates into CALWEVPYYKNLF.

As regards this clone: At one of its ends the junction is not consistent with the germline gene, which may arise from a read error. The chain carries TRGV8 and TRGJ1 or TRGJ2. No J gene is reported in TCRdb; it was inferred here by comparing the DNA with germline. Germline V lookup: CDR1 VENAVY, CDR2 YDSYNSRV. The CDR3 totals 12 residues. DNA for the CDR3: TGTGCCCCCTGGGATAGAAGATATAAGAAACTCTTT. Encoded protein: CAPWDRRYKKLF.

This clone was picked up one time. V gene TRGV9 was called; the J gene was not. The CDR3 is 12 amino acids. Germline CDR1 reads GITISATS; CDR2 reads ISYDGTV (reference sequence). The CDR3 coding sequence is TGTGCCTTGTGGGGAATGGTTGATAAGAGACTCTTT. This sequence encodes CALWGMVDKRLF.

As regards this clone: Compared with germline, one end of the junction differs, possibly owing to a read error. V usage is TRGV2 and J usage is TRGJ1 or TRGJ2. TCRdb lists no J gene, so it was determined here by aligning the DNA to germline. Germline CDR1 is EGSNGY and CDR2 is YDSYNSKV. The CDR3 has 12 amino acids. The CDR3 here is CATWGGRYKKLF. CDR3 DNA: TGTGCCACCTGGGGCGGGCGATATAAGAAACTCTTT.

The sample holds a few counts of this clone. The chain joins TRGV9 to TRGJP. Assignment of the J gene here rests on matching the DNA to germline, because TCRdb gives none. CDR3 length: 15 amino acids. The germline CDR1 and CDR2 sequences are GITISATS and ISYDGTV (reference sequence). J gave up 2 bases and V 6 bases, and 1 base lay outside the gene matches. The CDR3 nucleotides are TGTGCCTTGTGGAGGCAAGAGTTGGGCAAAAAAATCAAGGTATTT. It specifies CALWRQELGKKIKVF.